The clone carrying this T cell receptor (beta chain) appeared a few times. Its specificity is unknown. V was clipped by 4 bases and J by 9 bases, with 14 bases between them. Germline loops: CDR1 SGDLS, CDR2 YYNGEE. The CDR3 totals 13 residues. These data are taken from a study of T cells in Graves' hyperthyroidism and ophthalmopathy. Overall study context: Sampling of peripheral blood happened at initial diagnosis, prior to any treatment.

Each diagnosis drew on symptoms, thyroxine, TRAb, thyroid ultrasound and orbital computed tomography findings. Source material for PBMCs was more than 7.5 ml fresh peripheral blood. Using RNA transcripts as the source, TCR beta CDR3 regions were amplified. Carried out on the TCR CDR3, a first-round RT-PCR used the HTBI primer set. MiXCR, applied by TCRdb to the multiplex PCR reads, yields one record per CDR3 protein. Counted here are 490,000 or so distinct CDR3 sequences, approximately 23% occurring once; the ten biggest clones make up approximately 54%. General study findings and limits: Separating ophthalmopathy from stable hyperthyroidism was achieved by a 13 V-J model.

The chain joins TRBV9 to TRBJ2-1; D may be TRBD1 (6 bases). The specimen was blood. The receptor's source is a woman between 65 and 79 years old with Graves' ophthalmopathy. CDR3 bases: TGTGCCAGCAGCAGAGGGGGTGGGGGTGAGCAGTTCTTC. It codes for CASSRGGGGEQFF.